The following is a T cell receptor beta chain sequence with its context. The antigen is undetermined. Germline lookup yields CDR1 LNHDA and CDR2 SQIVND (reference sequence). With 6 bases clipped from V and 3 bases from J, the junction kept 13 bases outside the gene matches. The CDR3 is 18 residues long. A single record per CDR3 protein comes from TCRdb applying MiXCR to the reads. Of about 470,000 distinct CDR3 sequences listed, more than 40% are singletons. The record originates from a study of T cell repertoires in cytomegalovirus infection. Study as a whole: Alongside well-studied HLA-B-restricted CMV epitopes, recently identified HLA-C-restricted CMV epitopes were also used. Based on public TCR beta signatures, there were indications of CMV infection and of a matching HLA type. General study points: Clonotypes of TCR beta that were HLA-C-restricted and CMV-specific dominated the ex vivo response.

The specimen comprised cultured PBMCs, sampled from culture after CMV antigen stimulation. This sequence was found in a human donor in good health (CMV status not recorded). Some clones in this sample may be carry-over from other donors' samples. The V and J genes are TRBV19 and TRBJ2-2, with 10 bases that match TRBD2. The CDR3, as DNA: TGTGCCAGTAGCCGGACTCTTAGCGGGAGGAGGGACACCGGGGAGCTGTTTTTT. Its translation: CASSRTLSGRRDTGELFF.